This T cell receptor beta chain was identified in a study of beta chain features in type 1 diabetes (dated by TCRdb to between 2018 and 2020). Looking at the study overall: Mean age, gender distribution, total cell number and subset yield were not different between patients and healthy donors. The study compared TCRB repertoires of sorted circulating CD4+ T cell subsets between recently diagnosed type 1 diabetes patients and matched healthy donors. A total of 107,917,701 sorted cells were examined across all samples, and RNA yield correlated strongly with the number of cells per subset. Whereas all 30 or so donors provided naive and central memory subsets, regulatory and stem cell-like memory subsets were isolated from just 8 patients and roughly eight healthy donors. What the study reported, not specific to this receptor: Naive, central memory and regulatory TCRB repertoires appeared to be more similar among patients than among healthy donors. Type 1 diabetes patients showed a moderate but significant shortening of TCRB CDR3 length in all four CD4+ subsets. Shorter templates might have been favored by PCR, but patient and control samples were amplified and corrected together, so both groups would have been affected equally by any skew. Because cDNA rather than genomic DNA was sequenced, highly expressing activated cells could have been over-represented, although no difference in activation and CD3 levels was found between groups. Because the HLA sub-analyses included only small numbers of individuals, any influence of HLA type on TCRB rearrangement was left unresolved. Fewer insertions and more nucleotide deletions at VDJ recombination sites were observed in patients with type 1 diabetes, implying thymic rearrangement abnormalities.

V is reduced by 4 bases and J by 0 bases, leaving a spacing of 7 bases between them. Including cysteine and phenylalanine, the CDR3 has 14 amino acids. Just the 42-base CDR3 DNA is kept, in frame starting at base 1. The germline V gene encodes CDR1 LNHDA and CDR2 SQIVND (reference sequence). Each donor gave one peripheral blood draw, around 100 mL on average, collected into heparinised tubes. A BD FACSAria II was used to sort naive, central memory, regulatory and stem cell-like memory CD4+ T cells with a panel that included CD45RO, CCR7, CD25, CD127, CD95 and CD27. Purity was above 95% for every sorted population. Right away, PBMCs were isolated by Lymphoprep density gradient centrifugation and were stained directly, with no culture step. So that batch effects would be minimized, each experiment stained and sorted samples in pairs, pairing one healthy donor with one patient. This clone was counted only a few times. No antigen is known for it. Base quality data are lacking; no much larger clone is found one base away.

The entire isolated RNA was reverse transcribed using the High Capacity cDNA Reverse Transcription Kit, and thus expressed TCRB transcripts were sequenced. Deep immunoSEQ sequencing was performed on naive, central memory and regulatory T cell samples, with an average of roughly 3.6 million total reads per sample. Sorted cells were lysed in RLT buffer and RNA was extracted with DNase-treated RNeasy Micro or Mini kits, depending on cell number. To prevent cross-contamination, each cell subset was processed individually, whereas patient and healthy donor samples were processed jointly. TCRB sequences were amplified from cDNA with the immunoSEQ multiplex PCR, producing 87-bp fragments spanning the CDR3 region. Sequencing of the amplicons was done on the Illumina HiSeq platform. In the source study's methods: Synthetic template baselines were used to correct PCR bias computationally, reads within Hamming distance 2 were collapsed, and singletons that could not be merged were discarded. Reads were aligned against IMGT to assign V, D and J genes, CDR3 length and insertions or deletions at six rearrangement sites. Within each subset, clonotype counts were normalized to sorted cell number, after which true diversity and Gini coefficients were computed with the tcR R package. The overlap coefficient, calculated on TCRB nucleotide sequences, was used to quantify repertoire sharing. Imported from immuneACCESS, the table was reduced by TCRdb to in-frame sequences with V and J called. These copies leave out some clones; in studies compared against another copy, an unresolved V gene accounts for under half, and the cause of the remainder is not known. For V, J and clone size, that table is used; D and trimming come from the DNA. The sample table holds more than 300,000 clones, of which around 8.5% were seen once. Approximately 1% of the sample belongs to the ten largest clones.

This receptor chain uses TRBV19 and TRBJ2-1; the D gene lacks a confident call. Input material: central memory CD4+ T cells from blood. The sequence came from a man aged 25-45 years with type 1 diabetes. The nucleotide sequence reads as follows: TGTGCCAGTAGTACCTATTACTCCTACAATGAGCAGTTCTTC. It translates as CASSTYYSYNEQFF.